The 12 T cell receptor beta chains reported below all come from one sample, sequenced in a study of T cell changes during pregnancy in multiple sclerosis. Clones were read by immunoSEQ multiplex PCR, and TCRdb kept only the in-frame ones, dropping some. The repertoire includes more than 50,000 clones, around 94% of them detected once, and about 2.6% sits in the top ten. Sample: CD8+ T cells from peripheral blood mononuclear cells, taken after pregnancy. These receptors all come from a female donor with multiple sclerosis, enrolled in a pregnancy study.

The rearrangement links TRBV7-9 to TRBJ1-2; no clear D. The germline V gene has CDR1 SEHNR and CDR2 FQNEAQ (reference sequence). The V gene lost 3 bases and the J gene lost 2 bases, with 7 bases spanning the gap. The CDR3 has 13 residues. In DNA form, the CDR3 reads TGTGCCAGCAGCTTTGGGGAGAACTATGGCTACACCTTC. Translated: CASSFGENYGYTF.

The V call is TRBV5-4, the J call TRBJ1-1; D unclear. Deletions cut 3 bases from V and 3 bases from J, with 9 bases between. Germline V gives CDR1 SGHNT, CDR2 YYREEE (reference sequence). This CDR3 spans 13 amino acids. CDR3 DNA: TGTGCCAGCAGCTCAGACGGGGACACTGAAGCTTTCTTT. It codes for CASSSDGDTEAFF.

The V gene is TRBV6-5, the J gene TRBJ2-1, with D possibly matching TRBD2 (5 bases). With 7 bases removed from V and 4 bases from J, the gap between germline ends came to 14 bases. Looked up from germline, CDR1 is MNHEY and CDR2 is SVGAGI. The CDR3 totals 14 residues. Here the CDR3 DNA reads TGTGCCAGCACCCAAGATGGGAGTTACAATGAGCAGTTCTTC. It codes for CASTQDGSYNEQFF.

The chain combines TRBV27 with TRBJ2-1, with 8 bases identical to TRBD2. Germline V gene lookup returns CDR1 MNHEY and CDR2 SMNVEV (reference sequence). Unmatched junction bases numbered 7, after V lost 5 bases and J lost 4 bases. The CDR3 length is 15 residues. The CDR3: CASSPGLANYNEQFF. CDR3 in DNA: TGTGCCAGCAGTCCCGGACTAGCTAATTACAATGAGCAGTTCTTC.

This chain uses TRBV5-1 with TRBJ2-7; a possible D gene is TRBD2 (6 bases). CDR1 and CDR2 from the germline V gene are SGHRS and YFSETQ. CDR3 length equals 14 residues. V lost 0 bases and J lost 0, with 7 bases in between. The CDR3 DNA sequence: TGCGCCAGCAGCTTGGACGGGAGCTCCTACGAGCAGTACTTC. Protein: CASSLDGSSYEQYF.

This sequence joins TRBV2 and TRBJ2-1, with TRBD2 matching 11 bases. After removal of 1 base from V and 5 bases from J, the junction contained 4 bases not matched to a gene. Germline V gene sequence: CDR1 SNHLY, CDR2 FYNNEI. The CDR3 extends over 16 amino acids. CDR3 amino acids: CASSEGLAGINNEQFF. CDR3 nucleotides: TGTGCCAGCAGTGAAGGACTAGCGGGGATAAACAATGAGCAGTTCTTC.

The rearrangement joins TRBV12-5 to TRBJ2-7; TRBD1 might be the D (5 bases). With 0 bases removed from V and 6 bases from J, the gap between germline ends came to 9 bases. The CDR3 runs 13 residues. Germline CDR1 reads LGHNT; CDR2 reads FRNRAP. CDR3 coding DNA: TGTGCTAGTGGTTTGGTACAGGAACCCGAGCAGTACTTC. Encoded protein: CASGLVQEPEQYF.

The chain is built from TRBV15 and TRBJ2-3, with D possibly TRBD1 on 6 matching bases. V dropped 1 base and J dropped 3 bases, with 14 bases sitting between them. Germline loops: CDR1 LNHNV, CDR2 YYDKDF (reference sequence). CDR3 size: 16 residues. The CDR3 nucleotides read TGTGCCACCAGCAGAGGAACGGGACATTATACAGATACGCAGTATTTT. It translates to CATSRGTGHYTDTQYF. Using reference TRBV15 and TRBJ2-3 for the parts outside the CDR3, the full variable domain is DAMVIQNPRYQVTQFGKPVTLSCSQTLNHNVMYWYQQKSSQAPKLLFHYYDKDFNNEADTPDNFQSRRPNTSFCFLDIRSPGLGDTAMYLCATSRGTGHYTDTQYFGPGTRLTVL.

The chain uses TRBV7-9 and TRBJ2-1; 11 positions agree with TRBD2. Germline V gene sequence: CDR1 SEHNR, CDR2 FQNEAQ (reference sequence). J gave up 8 bases and V 1 base, and 10 bases lay outside the gene matches. The CDR3 sequence is 17 residues long. As DNA, the CDR3 is TGTGCCAGCAGCTTAGGGGTAGCGGGAGGGCGGGATGATGAGCAGTTCTTC. It encodes CASSLGVAGGRDDEQFF.

The chain couples TRBV6-4 to TRBJ1-1; a possible D gene is TRBD1 (5 bases). Between the trimmed V and J ends, which lost 3 bases and 4 bases, there was a span of 12 bases. CDR1 MRHNA and CDR2 SNTAGT come from the germline V gene. This CDR3 contains 14 residues. The CDR3: CASSEDIMGTEAFF. In nucleotides, the CDR3 is TGTGCCAGCAGTGAGGACATAATGGGCACTGAAGCTTTCTTT.

The chain recombines TRBV2 with TRBJ2-3; 9 bases align to TRBD2. The CDR3 contains 14 residues. Germline V gene sequence: CDR1 SNHLY, CDR2 FYNNEI. Trimming removed 5 bases from V and 3 bases from J; junction bases left unmatched: 3. CDR3 amino acids: CASSFSGRTDTQYF. The CDR3 nucleotides are TGTGCCAGCAGTTTTAGCGGGAGAACAGATACGCAGTATTTT.

The chain joins TRBV19 to TRBJ2-7, with 7 bases fitting TRBD1. CDR3 length equals 13 residues. In germline, CDR1 is LNHDA, CDR2 SQIVND (reference sequence). The ends lost 10 bases at V and 6 bases at J; junction bases unmatched: 12. The CDR3 region is CATSGQSLGEQYF. CDR3 in DNA: TGTGCCACCTCGGGACAGAGCTTAGGCGAGCAGTACTTC.